The rows below give T cell receptor beta chains drawn from one sample of a study of cytomegalovirus exposure and HLA in healthy donors. Here immunoSEQ multiplex PCR was the method, and the copy in TCRdb shows in-frame clones only, minus some. The table lists 100,000 to 150,000 clones, over 65% of them singletons. What was sequenced was PBMCs. The receptors come from a man between 18 and 35 years old in good health and CMV-seropositive. Each CDR3 is given with its conserved first and last residue. A D gene is named only where the DNA matches it firmly. Only some rows state a clone size, as once, few, many or a class for expanded clones.

D gene: TRBD2; V gene: TRBV4-1; J gene: TRBJ2-7; clone size: -; CDR3 DNA: TGCGCCAGCAGCCAAGAACGACTAGCGGGGTCCTACGAGCAGTACTTC; CDR3 protein: CASSQERLAGSYEQYF
D gene: TRBD2; V gene: TRBV19; J gene: TRBJ2-6; clone size: few; CDR3 DNA: TGTGCCAGTAGTGTCACTAGCGTAAGCTCTGGGGCCAACGTCCTGACTTTC; CDR3 protein: CASSVTSVSSGANVLTF
D gene: TRBD1; V gene: TRBV7-3; J gene: TRBJ1-2; clone size: -; CDR3 DNA: TGTGCCAGCAGCTCAACAGGGGATTCAATGAGCTACACCTTC; CDR3 protein: CASSSTGDSMSYTF
D gene: -; V gene: TRBV5-8; J gene: TRBJ1-2; clone size: -; CDR3 DNA: TGTGCCAGCAGCCACATGATGGCCAGAACCGACTATGGCTACACCTTC; CDR3 protein: CASSHMMARTDYGYTF
D gene: -; V gene: TRBV28; J gene: TRBJ1-2; clone size: -; CDR3 DNA: TGTGCCAGCTGCCCTACGGTCCTGGACTATGGCTACACCTTC; CDR3 protein: CASCPTVLDYGYTF
D gene: TRBD1; V gene: TRBV30; J gene: TRBJ2-5; clone size: -; CDR3 DNA: TGTGCCTGGAGTCTGGACAGGGGGTCTCCCTACAACTTC; CDR3 protein: CAWSLDRGSPYNF
D gene: TRBD2; V gene: TRBV11-3; J gene: TRBJ2-5; clone size: -; CDR3 DNA: TGTGCCAGCAGCCCGACGACTAGCGGGGGGAGAGAGACCCAGTACTTC; CDR3 protein: CASSPTTSGGRETQYF
D gene: TRBD2; V gene: TRBV7-9; J gene: TRBJ2-3; clone size: -; CDR3 DNA: TGTGCCAGCAGCTGGGCTAGCGGGTGGACAGATACGCAGTATTTT; CDR3 protein: CASSWASGWTDTQYF
D gene: TRBD2; V gene: TRBV6-6; J gene: TRBJ2-1; clone size: few; CDR3 DNA: TGTGCCAGCAGTCAATCTAGCGGGGGGCTCAATGAGCAGTTCTTC; CDR3 protein: CASSQSSGGLNEQFF
D gene: -; V gene: TRBV7-9; J gene: TRBJ1-5; clone size: -; CDR3 DNA: TGTGCCAGCAGCTTAGTGCAGGGAGGAGGCAATCAGCCCCAGCATTTT; CDR3 protein: CASSLVQGGGNQPQHF
D gene: TRBD1; V gene: TRBV5-6; J gene: TRBJ2-7; clone size: -; CDR3 DNA: TGTGCCAGCAGCAGGACAGGCGTCTTACCCGAGCAGTACTTC; CDR3 protein: CASSRTGVLPEQYF
D gene: -; V gene: TRBV10-3; J gene: TRBJ2-3; clone size: -; CDR3 DNA: TGTGCCATCAGCCTGGCTACAGATACGCAGTATTTT; CDR3 protein: CAISLATDTQYF
D gene: TRBD1; V gene: TRBV5-1; J gene: TRBJ1-6; clone size: -; CDR3 DNA: TGCGCCAGCAGCTGGGGGGACAGGGATAATTCACCCCTCCACTTT; CDR3 protein: CASSWGDRDNSPLHF
D gene: -; V gene: TRBV4-1; J gene: TRBJ1-1; clone size: few; CDR3 DNA: TGCGCCAGCAGCCAAGTGCCCAGGGACACTGAAGCTTTCTTT; CDR3 protein: CASSQVPRDTEAFF
D gene: TRBD1; V gene: TRBV30; J gene: TRBJ1-5; clone size: -; CDR3 DNA: TGTGCCTGGAGTGTACAGGGGGTTCAGCCCCAGCATTTT; CDR3 protein: CAWSVQGVQPQHF
D gene: -; V gene: TRBV5-1; J gene: TRBJ1-6; clone size: -; CDR3 DNA: TGCGCCAGCAGCTTGGCAAGCGAATCACCCCTCCACTTT; CDR3 protein: CASSLASESPLHF
D gene: -; V gene: TRBV9; J gene: TRBJ1-2; clone size: -; CDR3 DNA: TGTGCCAGCAGCGCAAGCCAGGGGCAGGATGGCTACACCTTC; CDR3 protein: CASSASQGQDGYTF
D gene: TRBD2; V gene: TRBV9; J gene: TRBJ2-1; clone size: -; CDR3 DNA: TGTGCCAGCAGCAAACAGGGACTAGCGGGGGAGTACAATGAGCAGTTCTTC; CDR3 protein: CASSKQGLAGEYNEQFF
D gene: TRBD1; V gene: TRBV2; J gene: TRBJ1-1; clone size: -; CDR3 DNA: TGTGCCAGCAGTGAATCGCCCGGACAGGTAGGAACTGAAGCTTTCTTT; CDR3 protein: CASSESPGQVGTEAFF
D gene: TRBD1; V gene: TRBV18; J gene: TRBJ1-1; clone size: -; CDR3 DNA: TGTGCCAGCTCACCAATGGGACAGTTGAACACTAAAGCTTTCTTT; CDR3 protein: CASSPMGQLNTKAFF
D gene: -; V gene: TRBV19; J gene: TRBJ2-5; clone size: -; CDR3 DNA: TGTGCCAGTAGTATCTTCGGGGGTGCTTACCAAGAGACCCAGTACTTC; CDR3 protein: CASSIFGGAYQETQYF
D gene: TRBD1; V gene: TRBV27; J gene: TRBJ1-2; clone size: -; CDR3 DNA: TGTGCCAGCAGTTTATCCCACAACAGGGGGTCGATCTATGGCTACACCTTC; CDR3 protein: CASSLSHNRGSIYGYTF
D gene: TRBD1; V gene: TRBV13; J gene: TRBJ1-1; clone size: -; CDR3 DNA: TGTGCCAGCAGTGGGACAGGGAAGAACACTGAAGCTTTCTTT; CDR3 protein: CASSGTGKNTEAFF
D gene: -; V gene: TRBV28; J gene: TRBJ1-4; clone size: -; CDR3 DNA: TGTGCCAGCAGACAGACAGCAGGGGATGAAAAACTGTTTTTT; CDR3 protein: CASRQTAGDEKLFF
D gene: -; V gene: TRBV5-3; J gene: TRBJ2-1; clone size: -; CDR3 DNA: TGTGCCAGAAGCTGGACTCCCCTAACTCTTCCTACCGAGCGAAAAAGCTCCTACAATGAGCAGTTCTTC; CDR3 protein: CARSWTPLTLPTERKSSYNEQFF
D gene: -; V gene: TRBV18; J gene: TRBJ1-5; clone size: -; CDR3 DNA: TGTGCCAGCTCACGAGAAAGGGGGGGAGATAGCAATCAGCCCCAGCATTTT; CDR3 protein: CASSRERGGDSNQPQHF
D gene: -; V gene: TRBV2; J gene: TRBJ2-2; clone size: -; CDR3 DNA: TGTGCCAGCAGCCGGGAGGGGGCGGAAGGGGAGCTGTTTTTT; CDR3 protein: CASSREGAEGELFF
D gene: TRBD1; V gene: TRBV5-4; J gene: TRBJ2-5; clone size: -; CDR3 DNA: TGTGCCAGCAGCTATCTGACAGGGCCCCAAGAGACCCAGTACTTC; CDR3 protein: CASSYLTGPQETQYF
D gene: -; V gene: TRBV5-6; J gene: TRBJ1-3; clone size: -; CDR3 DNA: TGTGCCAGCAGCCGGACACGTTTCTCTGGAAACACCATATATTTT; CDR3 protein: CASSRTRFSGNTIYF
D gene: TRBD1; V gene: TRBV11-2; J gene: TRBJ1-6; clone size: -; CDR3 DNA: TGTGCCAGCAGCCGAAGGAAGGGGGCGGGTAATTCACCCCTCCACTTT; CDR3 protein: CASSRRKGAGNSPLHF
D gene: TRBD2; V gene: TRBV7-8; J gene: TRBJ2-3; clone size: -; CDR3 DNA: TGTGCCAGCAGCTCACAAGCGGGGAGGGGCACAGATACGCAGTATTTT; CDR3 protein: CASSSQAGRGTDTQYF
D gene: TRBD1; V gene: TRBV30; J gene: TRBJ1-1; clone size: -; CDR3 DNA: TGTGCCTGGAGTCCACAGGGGTTTGGGACTGAAGCTTTCTTT; CDR3 protein: CAWSPQGFGTEAFF